What follows are 29 T cell receptor beta chains derived from one specimen sequenced in a study of human T cells and chemical hapten exposure. TCRdb fed the RACE reads into MiXCR, producing one record per CDR3 protein. This table has 180,000 or so distinct CDR3 sequences, about 22% appearing once. Described time point: patch test 3, about 24 weeks after DPC sensitization. The treatment denotes: therapeutic diphenylcyclopropenone sensitization with weekly scalp DPC. This specimen was whole blood, taken in connection with sensitization to the hapten diphenylcyclopropenone (DPC). These receptors all stem from a woman aged 35 to 49 with alopecia areata. Some clones in this sample may be carry-over from other donors' samples.

The V gene is TRBV12-3 or TRBV12-4, the J gene TRBJ2-1; 8 nucleotides match TRBD1. The V and J ends lost 2 bases and 6 bases, in that order; junction bases with no gene match: 9. This CDR3 is 16 amino acids long. The CDR3 DNA follows: TGTGCCAGCAGTTTACCCTGGACAGGGAATAGCAATGAGCAGTTCTTC. This gives the protein CASSLPWTGNSNEQFF.

This clonotype was observed a handful of times. V gene TRBV29-1 combines with J gene TRBJ2-3; 7 positions agree with TRBD2. Trimming took 4 bases from V and 5 from J; bases not matched to a gene: 6. CDR1 SQVTM and CDR2 ANQGSEA come from the germline V gene. This CDR3 region has 13 residues. Here the CDR3 DNA reads TGCAGCGTTGGGGGACTATTAGGAGATACGCAGTATTTT. Translated: CSVGGLLGDTQYF.

A single count supports this clonotype. The chain combines TRBV20-1 with TRBJ1-1, with 8 nucleotides matching TRBD1. Germline-derived CDR1 and CDR2 are DFQATT and SNEGSKA (reference sequence). The CDR3 loop spans 15 amino acids. V trimming: 6 bases; J trimming: 4 bases; junction bases outside the gene matches: 13. The CDR3 DNA follows: TGCAGTGCCCCAGCGACGGACAGGGCGTTCACTGAAGCTTTCTTT. This translates into CSAPATDRAFTEAFF.

The chain recombines TRBV27 with TRBJ2-7; weak D call: TRBD2 (6 bases). The CDR3 is 13 residues long. CDR1 and CDR2 from the germline V gene are MNHEY and SMNVEV (reference sequence). Trimming removed 2 bases at V and 3 bases at J, with 8 bases between. As DNA, the CDR3 is TGTGCCAGCAGTTTACAGGAGGGCTACGAGCAGTACTTC. It encodes CASSLQEGYEQYF.

This clonotype was seen once. V gene TRBV18 combines with J gene TRBJ2-7, with 9 positions matching TRBD1. V dropped 3 bases and J dropped 7; count of bases not matched to a gene: 7. This CDR3 contains 14 residues. CDR1 KGHSH and CDR2 LQKENI come from the germline V gene. The CDR3 protein is CASSPGQGSSEQYF. CDR3 coding DNA: TGTGCCAGCTCACCCGGACAGGGGTCGTCTGAGCAGTACTTC.

This clonotype was recorded a few times. The CDR3 DNA reads as TGTGCCAGCAGCCAAGAACTAGCGGGAGGGCCCGTGCAGTTCTTC. Protein product: CASSQELAGGPVQFF. The rearrangement joins TRBV4-2 to TRBJ2-1, with 13 bases lining up with TRBD2. This CDR3 has 15 amino acids. CDR1 and CDR2 from the germline V gene are LGHNA and YNFKEQ. After removal of 0 bases from V and 12 bases from J, the junction contained 5 bases not matched to a gene.

This chain joins TRBV7-2 and TRBJ2-2; 10 bases line up with TRBD1. The CDR3 totals 17 residues. Per the germline V gene, CDR1 is SGHTA and CDR2 is FQGNSA. The V gene end was trimmed by 6 bases and the J gene end by 2 bases; junction bases not matched to a gene: 9. In DNA, the CDR3 is TGTGCCAGCAGAAGACAGGGGGCGCGGTTAAACACCGGGGAGCTGTTTTTT. Translation: CASRRQGARLNTGELFF.

This rearrangement joins TRBV29-1 to TRBJ1-5; unclear D gene. Trimming cost V 3 bases and J 7 bases, with 22 bases left between them. Germline CDR1 SQVTM, CDR2 ANQGSEA. This CDR3 contains 16 residues. The CDR3 coding sequence is TGCAGCGTTGACCTCCTTACCCCAGGAGCGGAACAGCCCCAGCATTTT. Its translation: CSVDLLTPGAEQPQHF.

The gene calls are TRBV6-2 or TRBV6-3 and TRBJ2-1; 7 bases line up with TRBD2. The junction had 8 bases not matched to a gene; V was cut back by 2 bases and J by 7 bases. The germline CDR1 and CDR2 sequences are MNHEY and SVGEGT. The CDR3 is 15 amino acids. CDR3 amino acids: CASSYGLAEGNEQFF. The CDR3 coding sequence is TGTGCCAGCAGTTACGGTCTAGCGGAGGGGAATGAGCAGTTCTTC.

This clonotype came up a few times. The gene calls are TRBV6-5 and TRBJ1-1; D call uncertain. The CDR3 totals 14 residues. Trimming shortened V by 4 bases and J by 0 bases, and 9 bases separated the two germline ends. The germline V gene encodes CDR1 MNHEY and CDR2 SVGAGI. The CDR3 region has the DNA TGTGCCAGCAGTTTGGCCCGAATGAACACTGAAGCTTTCTTT. Its protein is CASSLARMNTEAFF.

This rearrangement joins TRBV7-2 to TRBJ1-6, with TRBD1 identical over 7 bases. This CDR3 has 15 amino acids. V was clipped by 1 base and J by 7 bases; unmatched bases: 4. CDR1 and CDR2 from the germline V gene are SGHTA and FQGNSA. CDR3: CASSLGQGLNSPLHF. The CDR3 DNA reads TGTGCCAGCAGCTTAGGACAGGGATTAAATTCACCCCTCCACTTT.

In regard to this clonotype: This CDR3 fails to terminate in the conserved phenylalanine or tryptophan, so it likely reflects a read error. The limits of the CDR3 on the DNA are not certain, so only TCRdb's listed CDR3 is given. The V gene is TRBV5-1, the J gene TRBJ2-3; TRBD2 is the table's D call, not checked against the DNA. Both ends counted, the CDR3 spans 13 residues. Germline V gives CDR1 SGHRS, CDR2 YFSETQ. CDR3 protein: CASSLSGRAPLMG.

This chain joins TRBV7-2 and TRBJ2-1; 14 nucleotides match TRBD2. The CDR3 consists of 19 residues. Trimming at V came to 5 bases and at J to 1 base, leaving 10 bases not matched to a gene. Germline loops: CDR1 SGHTA, CDR2 FQGNSA. CDR3 bases: TGTGCCAGCAGCCCAAAGGGACTAGCGGGAGTTTCGTCCTACAATGAGCAGTTCTTC. Its translation is CASSPKGLAGVSSYNEQFF.

This sequence joins TRBV5-1 and TRBJ1-1, with a weak D call TRBD1 (5 bases). V gave up 2 bases and J gave up 1 base, with 15 bases separating them. Germline V gene lookup returns CDR1 SGHRS and CDR2 YFSETQ. The CDR3 loop spans 16 amino acids. CDR3 amino acids: CASSLGHSVSNTEAFF. For the CDR3, the DNA is TGCGCCAGCAGCTTAGGACACTCAGTCTCGAACACTGAAGCTTTCTTT.

The V and J genes are TRBV7-9 and TRBJ1-4; D possibly corresponds to TRBD1 (5 bases). Germline CDR1 is SEHNR and CDR2 is FQNEAQ (reference sequence). Trimming took 4 bases from V and 7 from J, leaving 22 bases between them. CDR3 length equals 17 residues. This CDR3 is CASSSLRVYGSGEKLFF. The CDR3 DNA reads TGTGCCAGCAGCTCCCTCAGGGTTTACGGGAGTGGTGAAAAACTGTTTTTT.

V usage is TRBV5-4 and J usage is TRBJ2-1, with D perhaps TRBD1 or TRBD2 (5 bases each). Trimming removed 2 bases at V and 0 bases at J, with 12 bases between. The CDR3 is made up of 16 amino acids. Germline CDR1 reads SGHNT; CDR2 reads YYREEE (reference sequence). The CDR3 here is CASSFEGPSSYNEQFF. CDR3 in DNA: TGTGCCAGCAGCTTTGAGGGGCCGAGCTCCTACAATGAGCAGTTCTTC. Together with reference TRBV5-4 and TRBJ2-1, the CDR3 gives the full variable domain: ETGVTQSPTHLIKTRGQQVTLRCSSQSGHNTVSWYQQALGQGPQFIFQYYREEENGRGNFPPRFSGLQFPNYSSELNVNALELDDSALYLCASSFEGPSSYNEQFFGPGTRLTVL.

This clonotype was counted between two and nine times. The CDR3 loop reads CASSFQGIAAFF. The CDR3 region has the DNA TGTGCCAGCAGTTTTCAGGGAATAGCAGCTTTCTTT. The chain uses TRBV28 and TRBJ1-1, with D perhaps matching TRBD1 (5 bases). V lost 3 bases and J lost 10, with 12 bases in between. The CDR3 has 12 amino acids. The germline V gene encodes CDR1 MDHEN and CDR2 SYDVKM.

Many counts were recorded for this clonotype. This chain uses TRBV29-1 with TRBJ2-1, with D perhaps TRBD1 (6 bases). The CDR3 is 13 amino acids. The V and J ends lost 7 bases and 7 bases respectively, with 17 bases between them. CDR1 SQVTM and CDR2 ANQGSEA come from the germline V gene. The CDR3 region has the DNA TGCAGCGCCGGGACACTCCTAGGGAATGAGCAGTTCTTC. Amino acid sequence: CSAGTLLGNEQFF.

This clonotype was recorded a few times. V and J are TRBV6-6 and TRBJ1-2; no definite D call. The V end was cut by 9 bases, the J end by 8 bases, with 16 bases between. The CDR3 spans 12 residues. Per the germline V gene, CDR1 is MNHNY and CDR2 is SVGAGI (reference sequence). This CDR3 is CASWTQDNGYTF. CDR3 bases: TGTGCCAGTTGGACTCAGGATAACGGCTACACCTTC.

This clonotype was found a few times. V usage is TRBV6-5 and J usage is TRBJ2-3; D is uncertain. CDR1 MNHEY and CDR2 SVGAGI come from the germline V gene. V shed 2 bases and J shed 5 bases, with 8 bases lying between them. This CDR3 is built from 13 residues. CDR3 residues: CASSYSAGDTQYF. CDR3 sequence (DNA): TGTGCCAGCAGTTACAGCGCTGGAGATACGCAGTATTTT.

This clonotype was seen more than once but under ten times. The chain combines TRBV12-3 or TRBV12-4 with TRBJ1-2, with 9 bases matching TRBD1. The V and J ends lost 3 bases and 5 bases, in that order; junction bases with no gene match: 4. This CDR3 comprises 14 residues. This CDR3 is CASSLTDRGYGYTF. In DNA form, the CDR3 reads TGTGCCAGCAGTTTGACGGACAGGGGATATGGCTACACCTTC.

V and J are TRBV7-2 and TRBJ1-4; TRBD1 matches 10 bases. The CDR3 is 15 residues long. Unmatched junction bases numbered 5, after V lost 3 bases and J lost 7 bases. Germline CDR1 is SGHTA and CDR2 is FQGNSA. This CDR3 is CASSFDRGQGEKLFF. The CDR3 coding sequence is TGTGCCAGCAGCTTCGACAGGGGGCAAGGTGAAAAACTGTTTTTT. The whole variable domain, filled in from reference TRBV7-2 and TRBJ1-4, reads GAGVSQSPSNKVTEKGKDVELRCDPISGHTALYWYRQSLGQGLEFLIYFQGNSAPDKSGLPSDRFSAERTGGSVSTLTIQRTQQEDSAVYLCASSFDRGQGEKLFFGSGTQLSVL.

This clonotype was picked up one time. J is TRBJ2-2 and V is TRBV7-9; 8 bases are shared with TRBD2. There are 16 residues in the CDR3. The V gene's germline CDR1 is SEHNR and CDR2 FQNEAQ (reference sequence). V gave up 7 bases and J gave up 6 bases; unmatched junction bases: 13. This CDR3 is CASTQTGLEISGELFF. The CDR3 nucleotides read TGTGCCAGCACCCAAACGGGACTAGAGATTTCCGGGGAGCTGTTTTTT.

CDR3 region: CASSLDGSIYEQYF. The CDR3 DNA is TGTGCCAGCAGCTTAGACGGATCCATCTACGAGCAGTACTTC. The rearrangement uses TRBV7-8 and TRBJ2-7, with no clear D. V was trimmed by 1 base and J by 3 bases, leaving 10 bases between them. CDR1 and CDR2 (germline): SGHVS, FQNEAQ. The CDR3 totals 14 residues. The full variable domain, with the rest looked up from reference TRBV7-8 and TRBJ2-7, is GAGVSQSPRYKVAKRGQDVALRCDPISGHVSLFWYQQALGQGPEFLTYFQNEAQLDKSGLPSDRFFAERPEGSVSTLKIQRTQQEDSAVYLCASSLDGSIYEQYFGPGTRLTVT.

The chain carries TRBV28 and TRBJ1-1; weak D call: TRBD1 (5 bases). The CDR3 spans 14 residues. Trimming removed 3 bases at V and 4 bases at J, with 12 bases between. CDR1 and CDR2 (germline): MDHEN, SYDVKM. The CDR3 is CASSLGTVTTEAFF. CDR3 DNA: TGTGCCAGCAGTTTGGGGACCGTAACCACTGAAGCTTTCTTT.

The genes are TRBV11-1 and TRBJ2-7; a weak D match, TRBD2 (6 bases). Germline V gene data show CDR1 as SGHAT and CDR2 as FQDESV (reference sequence). V dropped 5 bases and J dropped 6 bases, with 14 bases sitting between them. The CDR3 totals 13 residues. In DNA, the CDR3 is TGTGCCAGCAGCCTAGACACGGGAGCCGAGCAGTACTTC. This sequence encodes CASSLDTGAEQYF.

V gene TRBV20-1 combines with J gene TRBJ1-2; D is possibly TRBD1 (6 bases). This CDR3 spans 15 amino acids. Trimming removed 6 bases from V and 4 bases from J, with 21 bases in between. From germline, CDR1 is DFQATT and CDR2 SNEGSKA (reference sequence). The DNA of the CDR3 is TGCAGTGCCTACCTAAGGACAGCAAATTCCTATGGCTACACCTTC. Translated, it gives CSAYLRTANSYGYTF.

This clonotype occurred many times. This sequence joins TRBV12-3 or TRBV12-4 and TRBJ2-7; D assignment may be TRBD1 or TRBD2 (5 bases each). The germline V and J ends were trimmed by 2 bases and 1 base, with 12 bases remaining between them. CDR3 length: 15 amino acids. CDR3 nucleotide sequence: TGTGCCAGCAGTTTAACTCGGGACGGGTCCTACGAGCAGTACTTC. It yields the protein CASSLTRDGSYEQYF.

This clonotype has just a few counts. J is TRBJ2-5 and V is TRBV7-2, with TRBD2 identical over 8 bases. Germline-derived CDR1 and CDR2 are SGHTA and FQGNSA. CDR3 length: 15 residues. V was pared by 2 bases and J by 4 bases, with 6 bases of the junction left unmatched. The CDR3 region is CASSLTGGPRETQYF. The CDR3 nucleotides read TGTGCCAGCAGCTTAACGGGAGGGCCGCGAGAGACCCAGTACTTC. Variable domain in full (rest from reference TRBV7-2 and TRBJ2-5): GAGVSQSPSNKVTEKGKDVELRCDPISGHTALYWYRQSLGQGLEFLIYFQGNSAPDKSGLPSDRFSAERTGGSVSTLTIQRTQQEDSAVYLCASSLTGGPRETQYFGPGTRLLVL.